These 17 T cell receptor beta chains were sequenced from one sample in a study of T cell responses to AZD1222 COVID-19 vaccine. Sequenced by immunoSEQ multiplex PCR; TCRdb stores in-frame clones only, minus some. The sample lists about 140,000 clones, roughly 93% seen once, with more than 10% in the top ten. Sequenced here: peripheral blood, sampled after recovery from COVID-19. The receptors shown here come from an adult who had recovered from COVID-19.

This chain links TRBV30 with TRBJ1-4; TRBD1 agrees at 12 bases. This CDR3 is 17 amino acids long. Germline CDR1 and CDR2: GTSNPN and SVGIG (reference sequence). Trimming at V came to 0 bases and at J to 4 bases, leaving 6 bases not matched to a gene. CDR3 coding DNA: TGTGCCTGGAGTGTACGGGACAGGGGGCTCGGTAATGAAAAACTGTTTTTT. It encodes CAWSVRDRGLGNEKLFF.

The chain employs TRBV10-3 and TRBJ1-2; D perhaps matches TRBD1 (6 bases). This CDR3 contains 14 residues. Germline CDR1 ENHRY, CDR2 SYGVKD. V lost 4 bases to trimming and J lost 2 bases, with 11 bases between them. Here the CDR3 reads CAISVGDRNYGYTF. DNA of the CDR3: TGTGCCATCAGTGTGGGAGACAGGAACTATGGCTACACCTTC.

This chain links TRBV5-1 with TRBJ1-4; D perhaps matches TRBD1 (6 bases). V was trimmed by 0 bases and J by 6 bases, leaving 18 bases between them. CDR3 length equals 17 residues. Per germline, CDR1 SGHRS and CDR2 YFSETQ. CDR3 loop: CASSLAAGASRYEKLFF. CDR3 nucleotide sequence: TGCGCCAGCAGCTTGGCGGCAGGGGCAAGTAGATATGAAAAACTGTTTTTT.

This rearrangement joins TRBV19 to TRBJ2-1, with D perhaps matching TRBD1 or TRBD2 (6 bases each). This CDR3 has 15 residues. V lost 3 bases, J lost 7 bases, and 16 bases lay in between. Germline loops: CDR1 LNHDA, CDR2 SQIVND (reference sequence). CDR3 sequence: CASSMNRDGRNEQFF. The CDR3 DNA follows: TGTGCCAGTAGTATGAACAGGGATGGGAGGAATGAGCAGTTCTTC.

The rearrangement uses TRBV18 and TRBJ2-3, with unresolved D. This CDR3 comprises 15 residues. Germline loops: CDR1 KGHSH, CDR2 LQKENI. V was clipped by 2 bases and J by 5 bases, with 14 bases between them. CDR3 coding DNA: TGTGCCAGCTCACCAGGTAGCTCCGTGCTAGATACGCAGTATTTT. Translating it yields CASSPGSSVLDTQYF.

The chain links TRBV19 to TRBJ2-7; tentatively, D is TRBD2 (5 bases). CDR1 and CDR2 (germline): LNHDA, SQIVND (reference sequence). Trimming cost V 1 base and J 2 bases, with 12 bases left between them. The CDR3 spans 15 residues. The CDR3 loop reads CASSIADNGAYEQYF. The CDR3, as DNA: TGTGCCAGTAGTATAGCCGATAACGGGGCCTACGAGCAGTACTTC.

CDR3 amino acids: CASSSPWREETQYF. The CDR3 bases are TGTGCCAGCAGTTCCCCGTGGCGAGAAGAGACCCAGTACTTC. The V gene is TRBV6-5, the J gene TRBJ2-5; no reliable D call. From germline, CDR1 is MNHEY and CDR2 SVGAGI. CDR3 length: 14 amino acids. V lost 4 bases to trimming and J lost 3 bases, with 12 bases between them.

The rearrangement uses TRBV12-3 or TRBV12-4 and TRBJ1-2, with D unclear. The CDR3 has 12 residues. V lost 6 bases to trimming and J lost 2 bases, with 7 bases between them. CDR3 loop: CASRTMNYGYTF. The CDR3 bases are TGTGCCAGCAGGACAATGAACTATGGCTACACCTTC.

The chain carries TRBV10-3 and TRBJ2-7; TRBD2 agrees at 7 bases. The CDR3 spans 14 residues. CDR1 ENHRY and CDR2 SYGVKD come from the germline V gene. Trimming cost V 0 bases and J 2 bases; bases outside gene matches: 1. The CDR3 coding sequence is TGTGCCATCAGTGAGTCAAGCGGGACCTACGAGCAGTACTTC. Protein sequence: CAISESSGTYEQYF.

This chain's CDR3 is CASSYSAMPTEAFF. CDR3 DNA: TGTGCCAGCAGTTACTCGGCTATGCCCACTGAAGCTTTCTTT. The rearrangement joins TRBV6-5 to TRBJ1-1, with no clear D. This CDR3 has 14 amino acids. The ends were cut back, 0 bases at V and 4 bases at J, with 9 bases in the middle. Germline V gene data show CDR1 as MNHEY and CDR2 as SVGAGI.

This chain uses TRBV6-2 or TRBV6-3 with TRBJ1-2, with D unclear. The V end lost 3 bases, the J end lost 0 bases, and 11 bases lay between the germline ends. Germline loops: CDR1 MNHEY, CDR2 SVGEGT. The CDR3 loop spans 15 amino acids. DNA of the CDR3: TGTGCCAGCAGTTATAGTCGATTTTCTAACTATGGCTACACCTTC. This gives the protein CASSYSRFSNYGYTF.

The chain carries TRBV19 and TRBJ2-7; the D gene is possibly TRBD2 (5 bases). This CDR3 contains 13 residues. Germline V gene data show CDR1 as LNHDA and CDR2 as SQIVND (reference sequence). Deletions cut 8 bases from V and 5 bases from J, with 16 bases between. The DNA of the CDR3 is TGTGCCAGTTCTCTAGCCCCCAGTAACGAGCAGTACTTC. Protein sequence: CASSLAPSNEQYF.

The V call is TRBV30, the J call TRBJ2-1; D gene ambiguous. Germline V gene lookup returns CDR1 GTSNPN and CDR2 SVGIG (reference sequence). The CDR3 sequence is 14 residues long. The ends were cut back, 3 bases at V and 9 bases at J, with 18 bases in the middle. CDR3 in DNA: TGTGCCTGGAGCGGCCTTTGGAGCGCCGGTGAGCAGTTCTTC. Protein sequence: CAWSGLWSAGEQFF.

The rearrangement joins TRBV29-1 to TRBJ1-4, with D perhaps matching TRBD1 (5 bases). The CDR3 runs 13 residues. V was cut by 5 bases and J by 7 bases, with 14 bases left in between. Germline V lookup: CDR1 SQVTM, CDR2 ANQGSEA. The chain's CDR3 is CSVSGPSGEKLFF. The CDR3 DNA is TGCAGCGTTTCGGGACCTAGCGGTGAAAAACTGTTTTTT.

V and J are TRBV14 and TRBJ2-1, with D tentatively TRBD1 (6 bases). Germline loops: CDR1 SGHDN, CDR2 FVKESK. Trimming removed 3 bases from V and 8 bases from J, with 17 bases in between. The CDR3 loop spans 15 amino acids. CDR3 nucleotides: TGTGCCAGCAGCCATACTACAGGGTTCCTGGATGAGCAGTTCTTC. This gives the protein CASSHTTGFLDEQFF.

The CDR3 coding sequence is TGTGCCAGCAAAGGTGGGCGGGAGGATAATGAGCAGTTCTTC. It specifies CASKGGREDNEQFF. The chain is built from TRBV2 and TRBJ2-1; 8 bases align to TRBD2. V shed 7 bases, J shed 7 bases, and the junction held 9 bases outside the gene matches. The V gene's germline CDR1 is SNHLY and CDR2 FYNNEI. This CDR3 is built from 14 residues.

The gene calls are TRBV28 and TRBJ1-5, with D possibly being TRBD1 (6 bases). Trimming left V 4 bases short and J 2 bases short, with 12 bases between. The CDR3 runs to 15 residues. The germline V gene encodes CDR1 MDHEN and CDR2 SYDVKM. Here the CDR3 reads CASSYSGVGNQPQHF. CDR3 DNA: TGTGCCAGCAGTTACTCAGGGGTAGGCAATCAGCCCCAGCATTTT.